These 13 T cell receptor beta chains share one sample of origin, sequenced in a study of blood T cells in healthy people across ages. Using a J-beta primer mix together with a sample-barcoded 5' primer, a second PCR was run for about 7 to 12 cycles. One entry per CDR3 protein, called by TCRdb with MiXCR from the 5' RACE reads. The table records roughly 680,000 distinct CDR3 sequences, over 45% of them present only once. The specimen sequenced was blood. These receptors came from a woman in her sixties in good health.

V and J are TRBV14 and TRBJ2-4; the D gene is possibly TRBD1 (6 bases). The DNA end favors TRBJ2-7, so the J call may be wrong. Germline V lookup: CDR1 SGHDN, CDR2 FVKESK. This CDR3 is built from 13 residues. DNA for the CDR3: TGTGCCAGCGGACCGACAGGTTGGGACGAGCAGTACTTC. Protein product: CASGPTGWDEQYF.

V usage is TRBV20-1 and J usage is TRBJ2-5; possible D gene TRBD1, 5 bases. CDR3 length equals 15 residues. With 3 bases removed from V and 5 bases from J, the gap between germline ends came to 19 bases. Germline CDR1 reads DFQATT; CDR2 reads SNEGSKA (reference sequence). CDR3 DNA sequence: TGCAGTGCTAGGCCCCCGCAGGGCAGAGAGGAGACCCAGTACTTC. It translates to CSARPPQGREETQYF.

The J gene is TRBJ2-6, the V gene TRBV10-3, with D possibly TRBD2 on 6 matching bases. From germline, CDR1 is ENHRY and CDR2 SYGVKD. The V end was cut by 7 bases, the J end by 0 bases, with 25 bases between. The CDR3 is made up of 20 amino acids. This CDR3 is CAIKGLPAYQDSSGANVLTF. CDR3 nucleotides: TGTGCCATCAAAGGACTACCAGCTTATCAAGATTCCTCTGGGGCCAACGTCCTGACTTTC.

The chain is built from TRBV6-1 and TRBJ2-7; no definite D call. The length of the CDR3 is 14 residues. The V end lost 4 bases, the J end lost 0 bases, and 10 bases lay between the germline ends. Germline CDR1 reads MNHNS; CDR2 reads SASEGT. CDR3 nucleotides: TGTGCCAGCAGTGGGACCTTCTCCTCCTACGAGCAGTACTTC. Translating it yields CASSGTFSSYEQYF.

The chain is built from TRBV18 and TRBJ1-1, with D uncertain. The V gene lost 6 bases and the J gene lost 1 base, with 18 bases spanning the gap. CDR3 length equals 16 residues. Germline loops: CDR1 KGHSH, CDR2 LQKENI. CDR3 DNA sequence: TGTGCCAGCTCTAGCTCCCCCCCCACGGCGAACACTGAAGCTTTCTTT. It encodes CASSSSPPTANTEAFF.

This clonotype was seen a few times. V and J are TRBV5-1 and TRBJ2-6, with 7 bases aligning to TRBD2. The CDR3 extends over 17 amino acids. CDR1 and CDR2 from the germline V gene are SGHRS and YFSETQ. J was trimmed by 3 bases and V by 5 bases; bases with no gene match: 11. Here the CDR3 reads CASSGGDTVLGANVLTF. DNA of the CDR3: TGCGCCAGCAGTGGGGGGGATACGGTCCTTGGGGCCAACGTCCTGACTTTC.

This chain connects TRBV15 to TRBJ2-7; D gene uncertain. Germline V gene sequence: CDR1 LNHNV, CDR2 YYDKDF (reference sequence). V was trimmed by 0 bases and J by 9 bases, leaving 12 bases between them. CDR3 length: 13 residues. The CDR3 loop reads CATSRDLYGVQYF. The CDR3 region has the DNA TGTGCCACCAGCAGAGATTTGTATGGGGTGCAGTACTTC.

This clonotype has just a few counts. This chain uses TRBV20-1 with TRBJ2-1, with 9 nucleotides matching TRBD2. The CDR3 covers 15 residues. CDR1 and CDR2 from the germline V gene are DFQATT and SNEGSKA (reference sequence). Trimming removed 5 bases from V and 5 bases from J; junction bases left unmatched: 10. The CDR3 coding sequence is TGCAGTGCTCCCACCTGGAGCGGGAGGAACAATGAGCAGTTCTTC. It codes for CSAPTWSGRNNEQFF.

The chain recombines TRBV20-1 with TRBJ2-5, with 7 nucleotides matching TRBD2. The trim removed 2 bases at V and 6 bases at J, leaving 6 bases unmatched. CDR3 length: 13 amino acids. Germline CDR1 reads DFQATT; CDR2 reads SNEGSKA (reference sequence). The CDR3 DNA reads TGCAGTGCTAGACTGACTAGCACCAAGACCCAGTACTTC. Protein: CSARLTSTKTQYF.

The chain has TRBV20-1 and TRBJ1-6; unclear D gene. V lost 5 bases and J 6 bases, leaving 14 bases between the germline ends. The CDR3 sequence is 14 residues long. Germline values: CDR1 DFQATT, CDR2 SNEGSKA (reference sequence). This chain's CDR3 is CSAADGSSNSPLHF. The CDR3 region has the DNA TGCAGTGCTGCGGACGGTTCAAGTAATTCACCCCTCCACTTT.

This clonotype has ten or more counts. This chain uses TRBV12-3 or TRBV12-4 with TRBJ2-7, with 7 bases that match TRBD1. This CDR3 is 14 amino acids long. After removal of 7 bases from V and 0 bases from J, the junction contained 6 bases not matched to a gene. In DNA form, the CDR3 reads TGTGCCAGCAACCTACAGGGGCCCTCCTACGAGCAGTACTTC. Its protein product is CASNLQGPSYEQYF.

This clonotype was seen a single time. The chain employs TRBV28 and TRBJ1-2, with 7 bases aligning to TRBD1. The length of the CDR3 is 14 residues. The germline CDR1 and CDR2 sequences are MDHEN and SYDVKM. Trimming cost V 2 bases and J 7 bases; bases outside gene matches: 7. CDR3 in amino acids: CASSLRGRLSGYTF. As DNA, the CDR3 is TGTGCCAGCAGTTTAAGGGGGCGCTTAAGTGGCTACACCTTC.

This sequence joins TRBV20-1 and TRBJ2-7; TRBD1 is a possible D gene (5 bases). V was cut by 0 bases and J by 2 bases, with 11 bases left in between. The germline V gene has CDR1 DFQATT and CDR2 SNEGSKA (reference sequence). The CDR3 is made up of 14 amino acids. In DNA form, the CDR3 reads TGCAGTGCTAGAGATCAGGGTAGGACCTACGAGCAGTACTTC. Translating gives CSARDQGRTYEQYF.